This entry lists 9 T cell receptor beta chains sequenced from one sample in a study of blood T cells in healthy people across ages (dated by TCRdb to about 2015). Library creation used 5' RACE. The instrument given in TCRdb is Illumina HiSeq 2500. A second PCR of about 6 to 11 cycles was performed with a sample-barcoded 5' primer and a J-beta primer mix. TCRdb trimmed the raw reads at Q25, called clones with MiXCR and kept productive beta chains. Each record represents a unique CDR3 protein, reported with the most common genes and DNA among its rows. The sample includes roughly 1,000,000 distinct CDR3 sequences, with about 23% observed a single time. Less than 0.85% of the sample rests with the top ten. The same sample was also used in a study of T cells of mothers and their children.

Sequencing was done on a sample of blood. These receptor sequences come from a girl aged 2 to 10 in good health.

This clonotype was seen a few times. V gene TRBV29-1 combines with J gene TRBJ2-7; D perhaps matches TRBD1 (6 bases). The germline V gene has CDR1 SQVTM and CDR2 ANQGSEA. CDR3 length: 16 residues. The germline V and J ends were trimmed by 7 bases and 0 bases, with 22 bases remaining between them. The CDR3 loop is CSAITGTPKSSYEQYF. The CDR3 nucleotides are TGCAGCGCTATAACCGGGACACCGAAGAGCTCCTACGAGCAGTACTTC.

This clonotype was recorded only once. The chain combines TRBV2 with TRBJ2-3, with 8 bases fitting TRBD2. The germline V gene encodes CDR1 SNHLY and CDR2 FYNNEI. CDR3 length equals 16 residues. Losses at the gene ends were 4 bases for V and 2 bases for J; bases not matched to a gene: 8. The CDR3: CASSVPLSGITDTQYF. The CDR3, as DNA: TGTGCCAGCAGTGTTCCCCTTAGCGGGATCACAGATACGCAGTATTTT.

This clonotype has only a few counts. One end of the junction fails to match germline, which may point to a read error. The V gene is TRBV4-1, the J gene TRBJ2-7; D gene ambiguous. Per germline, CDR1 MGHRA and CDR2 YSYEKL. The CDR3 spans 16 residues. CDR3 amino acids: CASSQVFSADSYEQYF. CDR3 DNA: TGCGCCAGCAGCCAAGTCTTTTCTGCAGACTCCTATGAGCAGTACTTC.

The rearrangement joins TRBV9 to TRBJ2-7; a weak D match, TRBD1 (7 bases). The V end was cut by 4 bases, the J end by 5 bases, with 16 bases between. Germline V CDR1 and CDR2: SGDLS, YYNGEE. There are 14 residues in the CDR3. CDR3 amino acids: CASSPQGGRDEQYF. CDR3 nucleotide sequence: TGTGCCAGCAGCCCCCAGGGGGGCAGGGACGAGCAGTACTTC.

The CDR3 region is CASSIGAGASEQYF. CDR3 nucleotide sequence: TGTGCCAGCAGCATTGGAGCGGGAGCGTCTGAGCAGTACTTC. The V call is TRBV7-9, the J call TRBJ2-5; 8 bases align to TRBD2. This CDR3 has 14 amino acids. Per the germline V gene, CDR1 is SEHNR and CDR2 is FQNEAQ (reference sequence). The junction had 13 bases not matched to a gene; V was cut back by 5 bases and J by 11 bases.

The chain links TRBV12-3 or TRBV12-4 to TRBJ2-5, with D possibly matching TRBD2 (6 bases). The CDR3 covers 15 residues. V shed 5 bases and J shed 5 bases, with 18 bases lying between them. CDR3 sequence (DNA): TGTGCCAGCAGTACCAGTGGGACTCTAGGGGAGACCCAGTACTTC. Translated: CASSTSGTLGETQYF.

The sample holds many counts of this clonotype. This rearrangement joins TRBV7-2 to TRBJ2-2; TRBD2 is a possible D gene (5 bases). Germline CDR1 and CDR2: SGHTA and FQGNSA. The CDR3 extends over 13 amino acids. Trimming took 1 base from V and 7 from J, leaving 7 bases between them. The CDR3 is CASSLVSGGELFF. In DNA form, the CDR3 reads TGTGCCAGCAGCTTAGTAAGCGGCGGGGAGCTGTTTTTT.

The sample holds a few counts of this clonotype. The CDR3 nucleotides read TGCAGCGTTACATTAATGACAGGGACGGGCACTGAAGCTTTCTTT. Translation: CSVTLMTGTGTEAFF. The rearrangement links TRBV29-1 to TRBJ1-1; 7 bases agree with TRBD1. J gave up 4 bases and V 5 bases, and 13 bases lay outside the gene matches. Germline-derived CDR1 and CDR2 are SQVTM and ANQGSEA. There are 15 residues in the CDR3.

The V and J genes are TRBV7-9 and TRBJ1-3; 8 bases fit TRBD1. CDR3 length equals 17 residues. The ends lost 2 bases at V and 0 bases at J; junction bases unmatched: 6. Germline values: CDR1 SEHNR, CDR2 FQNEAQ (reference sequence). CDR3 sequence reads: CASSLKDRASSGNTIYF. The DNA for the CDR3 is TGTGCCAGCAGCTTAAAGGACAGGGCAAGCTCTGGAAACACCATATATTTT.